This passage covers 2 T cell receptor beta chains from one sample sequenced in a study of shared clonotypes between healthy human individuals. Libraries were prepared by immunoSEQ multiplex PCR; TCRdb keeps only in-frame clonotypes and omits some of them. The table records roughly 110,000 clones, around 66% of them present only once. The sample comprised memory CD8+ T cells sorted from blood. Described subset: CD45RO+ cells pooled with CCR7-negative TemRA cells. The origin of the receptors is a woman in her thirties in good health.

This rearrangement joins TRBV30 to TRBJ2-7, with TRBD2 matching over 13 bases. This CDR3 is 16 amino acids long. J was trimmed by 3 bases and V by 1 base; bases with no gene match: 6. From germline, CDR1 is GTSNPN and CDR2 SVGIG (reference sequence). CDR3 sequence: CAWSGTSGSGLYEQYF. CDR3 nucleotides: TGTGCCTGGAGTGGGACTAGCGGGAGCGGCCTCTACGAGCAGTACTTC.

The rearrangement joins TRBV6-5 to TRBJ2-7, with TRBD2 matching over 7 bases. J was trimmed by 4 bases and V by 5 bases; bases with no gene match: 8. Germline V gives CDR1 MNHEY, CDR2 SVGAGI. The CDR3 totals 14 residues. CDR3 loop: CASSPAGPTYEQYF. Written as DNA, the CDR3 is TGTGCCAGCAGTCCAGCGGGACCAACGTACGAGCAGTACTTC.